Sequencing of this T cell receptor beta chain was carried out in a study of T cells after yellow fever vaccination. Study information: SMART-Seq v4 Ultra Low Input prepared the low-cell-number fractions.

TCRdb called the 5' RACE reads again in MiXCR, with one record for every CDR3 protein. The sample lists 50,000 or so distinct CDR3 sequences; less than 9% were seen once. Study observations and caveats: Clones that expanded after primary vaccination mostly reappeared after the booster (96% CD4, approximately 85% CD8). A small proportion of clonotypes was detected in both the CD4 and CD8 compartments. Abundant clonotypes (contaminants from the bulk population) could be present in FACS-sorted repertoires.

Comment on this clonotype: What it binds is not known.

The sequence was collected from a man aged 18 to 35 who received the YFV17D yellow fever vaccine. The sample consisted of CD8+ T cells sorted from PBMCs, taken around 15 days after the first yellow fever vaccination.

The CDR3 here is CASKDSGANVLTF. In nucleotides, the CDR3 is TGTGCCAGTAAAGACTCTGGGGCCAACGTCCTGACTTTC. The rearrangement links TRBV5-4 to TRBJ2-6; no clear D gene. The CDR3 totals 13 residues. The V and J ends lost 8 bases and 0 bases respectively, with 6 bases between them. CDR1 and CDR2 from the germline V gene are SGHNT and YYREEE (reference sequence).